Below are 20 T cell receptor beta chains sequenced from a single sample in a study of OX40 agonist ivuxolimab in advanced cancers. Profiled with immunoSEQ multiplex PCR; TCRdb holds only in-frame clones, not every one. This table holds under 75,000 clones, roughly 91% found once. Sequencing was performed on CD4+ or CD8+ T cells sorted from blood, taken in a trial of the OX40 agonist ivuxolimab. The receptors originated from an adult with an advanced solid tumor such as melanoma, head and neck, liver or kidney cancer.

The chain recombines TRBV6-1 with TRBJ1-5; TRBD1 aligns across 8 bases. Unmatched junction bases numbered 6, after V lost 4 bases and J lost 4 bases. Germline V gene lookup returns CDR1 MNHNS and CDR2 SASEGT. The CDR3 consists of 15 residues. The CDR3 nucleotides read TGTGCCAGCAGTGGGGGACAGGTCCTAAATCAGCCCCAGCATTTT. Encoded protein: CASSGGQVLNQPQHF.

The V and J genes are TRBV4-3 and TRBJ2-2; a possible D gene is TRBD2 (6 bases). CDR3 length equals 14 residues. V was cut by 4 bases and J by 3 bases, with 9 bases left in between. The V gene's germline CDR1 is LGHNA and CDR2 YSLEER. For the CDR3, the DNA is TGCGCCAGCAGCCGCGGGACCGACACCGGGGAGCTGTTTTTT. Translating it yields CASSRGTDTGELFF.

A few counts support this clone. The chain employs TRBV5-5 and TRBJ2-6, with no clear D. This CDR3 contains 14 residues. V was shortened by 0 bases and J by 4 bases, with 5 bases between the two germline ends. From germline, CDR1 is SGHKS and CDR2 YYEKEE (reference sequence). DNA for the CDR3: TGTGCCAGCAGCTTGGAAGGCGGGGCCAACGTCCTGACTTTC. It codes for CASSLEGGANVLTF.

The V and J genes are TRBV4-1 and TRBJ1-1; unclear D gene. Between the trimmed V and J ends, which lost 1 base and 6 bases, there was a span of 24 bases. In germline, CDR1 is MGHRA, CDR2 YSYEKL. This CDR3 has 18 amino acids. The chain's CDR3 is CASSQALDRVGFGPEAFF. Here the CDR3 DNA reads TGCGCCAGCAGCCAAGCATTAGACCGGGTGGGATTCGGGCCTGAAGCTTTCTTT.

The V and J genes are TRBV19 and TRBJ2-7, with TRBD1 identical over 7 bases. The CDR3 runs to 15 residues. Looked up from germline, CDR1 is LNHDA and CDR2 is SQIVND (reference sequence). Unmatched junction bases numbered 11, after V lost 6 bases and J lost 3 bases. The CDR3 protein is CASRGPGQTVYEQYF. The CDR3 DNA follows: TGTGCCAGTAGGGGTCCGGGACAGACTGTCTACGAGCAGTACTTC.

CDR3 sequence: CASRRDWNMNTEAFF. The DNA of the CDR3 is TGTGCCAGCAGGCGGGACTGGAACATGAACACTGAAGCTTTCTTT. This sequence joins TRBV5-4 and TRBJ1-1, with D possibly matching TRBD1 (5 bases). Germline V gives CDR1 SGHNT, CDR2 YYREEE (reference sequence). Trimming took off 5 bases at V and 0 bases at J, with 14 bases between the two ends. CDR3 length equals 15 residues.

The chain joins TRBV28 to TRBJ2-1; 10 positions match TRBD2. The J segment lost 8 bases and the V segment lost 3 bases, leaving 7 bases of the junction unmatched. This CDR3 is built from 15 residues. The germline CDR1 and CDR2 sequences are MDHEN and SYDVKM. CDR3 region: CASSLTSGLIDEQFF. CDR3 bases: TGTGCCAGCAGTTTGACTAGCGGGCTTATAGATGAGCAGTTCTTC.

The rearrangement links TRBV10-2 to TRBJ2-3, with a tentative D call TRBD2 (6 bases). CDR1 is WSHSY and CDR2 is SAAADI in the germline V gene. V was cut by 3 bases and J by 0 bases, with 16 bases left in between. The CDR3 contains 17 residues. The CDR3 region is CASSDPALATSTDTQYF. The DNA of the CDR3 is TGCGCCAGCAGTGACCCCGCCCTAGCGACTAGCACAGATACGCAGTATTTT.

The chain uses TRBV28 and TRBJ2-3, with 7 bases lining up with TRBD1. V lost 10 bases to trimming and J lost 5 bases; unmatched junction nucleotides: 9. This CDR3 spans 13 amino acids. CDR1 is MDHEN, CDR2 SYDVKM, per germline. The CDR3 loop is CATRQGFEDTQYF. The CDR3 DNA follows: TGTGCCACCAGACAGGGTTTTGAAGATACGCAGTATTTT. The full variable domain, its missing parts supplied by reference TRBV28 and TRBJ2-3, is DVKVTQSSRYLVKRTGEKVFLECVQDMDHENMFWYRQDPGLGLRLIYFSYDVKMKEKGDIPEGYSVSREKKERFSLILESASTNQTSMYLCATRQGFEDTQYFGPGTRLTVL.

The chain joins TRBV4-3 to TRBJ2-2; 8 nucleotides agree with TRBD2. Trimming removed 1 base from V and 3 bases from J; junction bases left unmatched: 4. Germline V gives CDR1 LGHNA, CDR2 YSLEER. The CDR3 consists of 16 residues. The chain's CDR3 is CASSQVREGYTGELFF. The DNA for the CDR3 is TGCGCCAGCAGCCAAGTACGGGAGGGGTACACCGGGGAGCTGTTTTTT.

The rearrangement links TRBV7-2 to TRBJ2-2; the D call may be TRBD1 or TRBD2 (6 bases each). The CDR3 contains 17 residues. V was clipped by 5 bases and J by 4 bases, with 20 bases between them. CDR1 and CDR2 from the germline V gene are SGHTA and FQGNSA. The CDR3 protein is CASSRRFGGGSTGELFF. CDR3 DNA: TGTGCCAGCAGCCGGCGCTTTGGAGGGGGGAGCACCGGGGAGCTGTTTTTT.

The chain combines TRBV30 with TRBJ2-2; D is possibly TRBD2 (5 bases). V gave up 0 bases and J gave up 0 bases, with 8 bases separating them. Germline loops: CDR1 GTSNPN, CDR2 SVGIG (reference sequence). The CDR3 is made up of 15 amino acids. CDR3 residues: CAWSVGMPNTGELFF. CDR3 DNA sequence: TGTGCCTGGAGTGTCGGGATGCCGAACACCGGGGAGCTGTTTTTT.

The gene calls are TRBV5-3 and TRBJ1-3; 7 bases line up with TRBD1. TRBV5-3 qualifies as an ORF whose function is uncertain. CDR3 length equals 19 residues. Germline trimming cut 4 bases from V and 0 bases from J; bases unmatched to any gene: 16. CDR3 amino acids: CARSPMGQFSSNSGNTIYF. CDR3 in DNA: TGTGCCAGAAGCCCCATGGGACAGTTTTCATCCAACTCTGGAAACACCATATATTTT.

V gene TRBV10-1 combines with J gene TRBJ1-2; D unresolved. The germline gives CDR1 WNHNN, CDR2 SYGVQD (reference sequence). V shed 2 bases and J shed 4 bases, with 11 bases lying between them. The CDR3 sequence is 14 residues long. DNA for the CDR3: TGCGCCAGCAGTGAGAATGGGCCTCCCTATGGCTACACCTTC. Amino acid sequence: CASSENGPPYGYTF.

The chain couples TRBV5-6 to TRBJ1-1; TRBD1 might be the D (6 bases). V lost 3 bases and J 4 bases, leaving 10 bases between the germline ends. The CDR3 covers 13 residues. The germline gives CDR1 SGHDT, CDR2 YYEEEE. CDR3 sequence reads: CASSSGVGTEAFF. CDR3 DNA: TGTGCCAGCAGCTCAGGGGTGGGCACTGAAGCTTTCTTT.

The chain has TRBV30 and TRBJ2-3; 12 bases agree with TRBD2. The CDR3 runs 16 residues. Unmatched junction bases numbered 5, after V lost 2 bases and J lost 2 bases. The germline CDR1 and CDR2 sequences are GTSNPN and SVGIG (reference sequence). CDR3 amino acids: CAWSLGLAGTTDTQYF. CDR3 DNA: TGTGCCTGGAGTCTCGGACTAGCGGGAACCACAGATACGCAGTATTTT.

J is TRBJ1-6 and V is TRBV30; 7 bases map to TRBD1. With 2 bases clipped from V and 6 bases from J, the junction kept 4 bases outside the gene matches. This CDR3 is built from 14 residues. Germline V CDR1 and CDR2: GTSNPN, SVGIG (reference sequence). The chain's CDR3 is CAWSPGQANSPLHF. The CDR3, as DNA: TGTGCCTGGAGTCCCGGACAGGCTAATTCACCCCTCCACTTT.

The V and J genes are TRBV10-2 and TRBJ1-2; D not certain. This CDR3 spans 12 amino acids. V was clipped by 4 bases and J by 3 bases, with 6 bases between them. Germline values: CDR1 WSHSY, CDR2 SAAADI. The CDR3 DNA follows: TGCGCCAGCAGTGGGAATTACTATGGCTACACCTTC. Translated, it gives CASSGNYYGYTF.

This chain uses TRBV7-2 with TRBJ2-5, with 7 bases identical to TRBD1. The CDR3 runs to 15 residues. Germline trimming cut 0 bases from V and 2 bases from J; bases unmatched to any gene: 3. Germline CDR1 is SGHTA and CDR2 is FQGNSA. In nucleotides, the CDR3 is TGTGCCAGCAGCTTAGCCGGGACAGCGCAAGAGACCCAGTACTTC. Encoded protein: CASSLAGTAQETQYF.

V usage is TRBV11-3 and J usage is TRBJ1-2; TRBD1 is a possible D gene (6 bases). The CDR3 is 16 residues long. Trimming stripped 1 base from V and 2 bases from J, with 14 bases between. Germline CDR1 reads SGHNT; CDR2 reads YENEEA. CDR3 residues: CASSLVGHQMNYGYTF. CDR3 DNA: TGTGCCAGCAGCTTAGTGGGACATCAGATGAACTATGGCTACACCTTC.